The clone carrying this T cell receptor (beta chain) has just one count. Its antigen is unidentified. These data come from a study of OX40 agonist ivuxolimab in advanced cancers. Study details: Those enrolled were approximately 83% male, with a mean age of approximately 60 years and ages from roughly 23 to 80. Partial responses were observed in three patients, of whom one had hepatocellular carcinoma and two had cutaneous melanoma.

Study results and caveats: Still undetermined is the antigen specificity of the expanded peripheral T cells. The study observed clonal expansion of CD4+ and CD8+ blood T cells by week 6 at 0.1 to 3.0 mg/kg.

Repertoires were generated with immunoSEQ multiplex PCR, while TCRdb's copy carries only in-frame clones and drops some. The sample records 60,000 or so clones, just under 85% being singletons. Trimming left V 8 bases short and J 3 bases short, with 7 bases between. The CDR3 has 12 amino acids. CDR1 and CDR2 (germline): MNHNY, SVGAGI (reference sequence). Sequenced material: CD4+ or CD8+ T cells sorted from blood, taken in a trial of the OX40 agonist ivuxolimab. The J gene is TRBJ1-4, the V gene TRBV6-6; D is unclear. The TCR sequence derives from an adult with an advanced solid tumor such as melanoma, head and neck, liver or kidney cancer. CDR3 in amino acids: CASRRANEKLFF. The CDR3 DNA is TGTGCCAGCCGGAGGGCTAATGAAAAACTGTTTTTT.